This T cell receptor (beta chain) was captured in a study of CD8 T cells in ankylosing spondylitis. The TCR beta libraries were generated through quantitative 5'-RACE incorporating molecular barcodes. MiXCR, applied by TCRdb to the 5' RACE reads, yields one record per CDR3 protein. Of about 120,000 distinct CDR3 sequences in the sample, approximately 13% were seen once. Germline V lookup: CDR1 SQVTM, CDR2 ANQGSEA. The ends lost 5 bases at V and 3 bases at J; junction bases unmatched: 16. This CDR3 spans 17 amino acids. In this sample, this clonotype turned up many times. The chain couples TRBV29-1 to TRBJ1-2, with 9 bases that match TRBD1. This receptor was obtained from a female donor with ankylosing spondylitis or in good health (not recorded which). The sequenced sample was blood, either unsorted or a sorted T cell fraction (not recorded which). CDR3 protein: CSVPRGTGSFGDYGYTF. CDR3 in DNA: TGCAGCGTTCCCCGCGGGACAGGGAGTTTTGGAGACTATGGCTACACCTTC.